Following are 11 T cell receptor beta chains from one sample sequenced in a study of T cell repertoires in cytomegalovirus infection. No antigens are known for them. TCRdb reprocessed the reads via MiXCR and lists one record per CDR3 protein. Here the sample spans 140,000 to 150,000 distinct CDR3 sequences, about 31% being singletons. The sample consisted of CD8+ T cells from cultured PBMCs, taken from culture after CMV antigen stimulation. These receptor sequences come from a human donor in good health (CMV status not recorded). Some clones in this sample may be carry-over from other donors' samples.

V is TRBV7-6 and J is TRBJ2-5, with 9 bases aligning to TRBD2. With 5 bases clipped from V and 0 bases from J, the junction kept 10 bases outside the gene matches. Germline CDR1 SGHVS, CDR2 FNYEAQ. The CDR3 length is 17 residues. CDR3 sequence (DNA): TGTGCCAGCAGCCCATTGGGCGGGGGGGTGTACCAAGAGACCCAGTACTTC. It is translated as CASSPLGGGVYQETQYF. Full variable domain (rest looked up from reference TRBV7-6 and TRBJ2-5): GAGVSQSPRYKVTKRGQDVALRCDPISGHVSLYWYRQALGQGPEFLTYFNYEAQQDKSGLPNDRFSAERPEGSISTLTIQRTEQRDSAMYRCASSPLGGGVYQETQYFGPGTRLLVL.

This clonotype was found a few times. The chain links TRBV6-1 to TRBJ2-7; the match to TRBD2 covers 10 bases. V lost 5 bases and J lost 7; bases outside the gene matches: 5. CDR1 is MNHNS, CDR2 SASEGT, per germline. The CDR3 sequence is 13 residues long. The chain's CDR3 is CASSTSGVWEQYF. The CDR3, as DNA: TGTGCCAGCAGTACTAGCGGGGTATGGGAGCAGTACTTC.

This clonotype showed up many times. The rearrangement joins TRBV28 to TRBJ2-5, with D possibly matching TRBD1 (5 bases). CDR3 length: 14 amino acids. In germline, CDR1 is MDHEN, CDR2 SYDVKM. The V gene lost 8 bases and the J gene lost 6 bases, with 19 bases spanning the gap. The CDR3 loop reads CASCQDGGAQTQYF. Written as DNA, the CDR3 is TGTGCCAGCTGTCAAGACGGTGGGGCGCAGACCCAGTACTTC.

The V and J genes are TRBV2 and TRBJ1-1; TRBD1 agrees at 8 bases. Germline V gene lookup returns CDR1 SNHLY and CDR2 FYNNEI. CDR3 length: 17 residues. Trimming removed 3 bases from V and 2 bases from J; junction bases left unmatched: 11. The DNA of the CDR3 is TGTGCCAGCAGTGAGCGCGGGCAGGGGGCCCCTAACACTGAAGCTTTCTTT. Encoded protein: CASSERGQGAPNTEAFF.

The gene calls are TRBV5-4 and TRBJ2-5; 14 bases align to TRBD2. This CDR3 has 16 amino acids. The V and J ends lost 4 bases and 3 bases, in that order; junction bases with no gene match: 5. Germline V gene lookup returns CDR1 SGHNT and CDR2 YYREEE (reference sequence). CDR3 in amino acids: CASSRTSGGSKETQYF. CDR3 in DNA: TGTGCCAGCAGCCGGACTAGCGGGGGGTCGAAAGAGACCCAGTACTTC.

Only a few counts were recorded for this clonotype. This chain uses TRBV18 with TRBJ2-2, with TRBD2 as a possible D gene (6 bases). Germline lookup yields CDR1 KGHSH and CDR2 LQKENI. The CDR3 covers 17 residues. Trimming pared 0 bases from V and 0 bases from J, leaving 11 bases between. The CDR3 loop reads CASSPPGGGPNTGELFF. The CDR3, as DNA: TGTGCCAGCTCACCACCCGGGGGAGGCCCGAACACCGGGGAGCTGTTTTTT.

V gene TRBV11-2 combines with J gene TRBJ2-2; 12 bases match TRBD1. Germline V gene sequence: CDR1 SGHAT, CDR2 FQNNGV. V dropped 5 bases and J dropped 7; count of bases not matched to a gene: 8. CDR3 length: 16 residues. The CDR3: CASSHWDRGRGGELFF. CDR3 bases: TGTGCCAGCAGCCATTGGGACAGGGGGCGAGGCGGGGAGCTGTTTTTT.

The chain employs TRBV28 and TRBJ2-1, with 9 bases identical to TRBD2. V shed 6 bases and J 4 bases; nucleotides not matched to a gene: 10. The CDR3 runs to 16 residues. The germline gives CDR1 MDHEN, CDR2 SYDVKM. For the CDR3, the DNA is TGTGCCAGCAGCCCTCGGAGCGGGGGGTCTTACAATGAGCAGTTCTTC. It specifies CASSPRSGGSYNEQFF.

V gene TRBV14 combines with J gene TRBJ2-7; tentative D call: TRBD1 (5 bases). The V and J ends lost 5 bases and 4 bases respectively, with 9 bases between them. Germline V gene data show CDR1 as SGHDN and CDR2 as FVKESK. This CDR3 region has 12 residues. CDR3 protein: CASSFQGYEQYF. In DNA, the CDR3 is TGTGCCAGCAGCTTTCAGGGTTACGAGCAGTACTTC.

This clonotype was seen only a few times. This chain connects TRBV24-1 to TRBJ2-3, with 7 positions matching TRBD1. The CDR3 covers 17 residues. The germline CDR1 and CDR2 sequences are KGHDR and SFDVKD. V was clipped by 6 bases and J by 1 base; unmatched bases: 12. The chain's CDR3 is CATSHSGTEEGTDTQYF. CDR3 bases: TGTGCCACCAGTCACTCCGGGACAGAAGAGGGCACAGATACGCAGTATTTT.

This clonotype was counted a few times. The chain carries TRBV6-2 or TRBV6-3 and TRBJ1-5; 7 nucleotides agree with TRBD1. Germline values: CDR1 MNHEY, CDR2 SVGEGT. V lost 5 bases and J lost 2; bases outside the gene matches: 9. The CDR3 totals 16 residues. The CDR3 DNA sequence: TGTGCCAGCAGTCCCGACAGGGAACCGCGCAATCAGCCCCAGCATTTT. It translates to CASSPDREPRNQPQHF.